The subject of this entry is one T cell receptor beta chain. The antigen is undetermined. CDR3 size: 15 residues. Germline V gene data show CDR1 as SGHRS and CDR2 as YFSETQ. V lost 0 bases to trimming and J lost 0 bases, with 7 bases between them. The donors were members of the validation cohort, which comprised roughly 120 subjects and was separate from the first cohort of roughly 700 subjects. This sample was taken from a study of cytomegalovirus exposure and HLA in healthy donors. Libraries were prepared by immunoSEQ multiplex PCR; TCRdb keeps only in-frame clonotypes and omits some of them. The sample carries some 240,000 clones, more than 75% recorded once. Overall study findings and caveats: Researchers catalogued 160 or so TCR beta chains as cytomegalovirus-associated. Confirmation in vitro established that three CMV-associated chains were specific for CMV antigens. The TCR clusters that emerged in the first cohort tended, a later analysis found, to co-occur in the 120 or so validation repertoires.

The receptor's source is a young woman in good health and CMV-seropositive. This chain joins TRBV5-1 and TRBJ1-5, with D perhaps matching TRBD1 (5 bases). The sequencing sample was made of PBMCs. The CDR3, as DNA: TGCGCCAGCAGCTTGGGGGACTTTAGCAATCAGCCCCAGCATTTT. As protein: CASSLGDFSNQPQHF.